This TCR beta chain was profiled in a study of regulatory T cells in long-lasting Graves disease. Time point indicated: persistent/refractory GD, antithyroid drugs over 5 years with positive TRAb. Extracted PBMC RNA gave rise to the TCR library. HTBI primers from iRepertoire and Arm-PCR of CDR3 regions yielded the TCR beta libraries. TCRdb re-called the multiplex PCR reads with MiXCR, one entry per CDR3 protein. The sample lists about 290,000 distinct CDR3 sequences; roughly a fifth were seen once. V was shortened by 1 base and J by 8 bases, with 15 bases between the two germline ends. The CDR3 length is 15 residues. The germline CDR1 and CDR2 sequences are LNHNV and YYDKDF (reference sequence).

The V gene is TRBV15, the J gene TRBJ1-5; perhaps TRBD1 as D (6 bases). The receptor was derived from a female donor with Graves disease. The material was peripheral blood mononuclear cells (PBMCs), obtained when the disease was refractory, from a patient treated with antithyroid drugs. CDR3 sequence: CATSRAPRGGEPQHF. The CDR3 DNA is TGTGCCACCAGCAGAGCTCCCAGGGGAGGAGAGCCCCAGCATTTT.